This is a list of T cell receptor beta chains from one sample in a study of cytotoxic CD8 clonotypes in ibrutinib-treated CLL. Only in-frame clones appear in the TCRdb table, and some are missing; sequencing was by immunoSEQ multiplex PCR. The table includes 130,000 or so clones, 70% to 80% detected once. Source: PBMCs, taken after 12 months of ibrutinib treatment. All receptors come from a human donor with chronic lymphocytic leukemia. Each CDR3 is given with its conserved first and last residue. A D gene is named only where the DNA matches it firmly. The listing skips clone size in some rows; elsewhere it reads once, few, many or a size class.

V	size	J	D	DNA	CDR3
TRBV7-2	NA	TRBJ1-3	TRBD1	TGTGCCAGCAGCTCAAGACAGGGAGCTGGAAACACCATATATTTT	CASSSRQGAGNTIYF
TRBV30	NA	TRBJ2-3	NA	TGTGCCTGGAGTGCCCCAGATACGCAGTATTTT	CAWSAPDTQYF
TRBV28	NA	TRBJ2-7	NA	TGTGCCAGCAGTTTGGGTAGTCGGAACGAGCAGTACTTC	CASSLGSRNEQYF
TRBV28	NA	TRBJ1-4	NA	TGTGCCATCCAAGGGGGACTAAATGAAAAACTGTTTTTT	CAIQGGLNEKLFF
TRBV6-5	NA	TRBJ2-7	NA	TGTGCCAGCAGCTACACAACCCCATCCTACGAGCAGTACTTC	CASSYTTPSYEQYF
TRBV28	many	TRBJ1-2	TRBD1	TGTGCCAGCAGTCCGACGACAGGGAGCGGTCCCTTCTATGGCTACACCTTC	CASSPTTGSGPFYGYTF
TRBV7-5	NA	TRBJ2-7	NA	TGTGTCAGAAGCTTAGCGGGGTTGTACGAGCAGTACTTC	CVRSLAGLYEQYF
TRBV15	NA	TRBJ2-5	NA	TGTGCCACCAGGAGAGGGGCAGGGGACGAGACCCAGTACTTC	CATRRGAGDETQYF
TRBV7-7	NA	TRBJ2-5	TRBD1	TGTGCTAGCGTCGGACAGGGGGCGTTAGGAGAGACCCAGTACTTC	CASVGQGALGETQYF
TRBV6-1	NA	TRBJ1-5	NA	TGTGCCAGCAGTGATAGTTTAACCAGGGGCTCTCAGCCCCAGCATTTT	CASSDSLTRGSQPQHF
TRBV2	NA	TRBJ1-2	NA	TGTGCCAGCAGTGAATTCGCCAGCGTCTATGGCTACACCTTC	CASSEFASVYGYTF
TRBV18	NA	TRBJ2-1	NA	TGTGCCAGCTCACCAACCGGGACTTTATACAATGAGCAGTTCTTC	CASSPTGTLYNEQFF
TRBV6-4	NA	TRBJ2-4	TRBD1	TGTGCCAGCAGTGACCGCGGGGACAGGGGCCCCAACATTCAGTACTTC	CASSDRGDRGPNIQYF
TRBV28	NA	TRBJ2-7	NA	TGTGCCAGCAGTCCGAGTACTACAGGGTTCGCCGAGCAGTACTTC	CASSPSTTGFAEQYF
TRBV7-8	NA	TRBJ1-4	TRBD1	TGTGCCAGCAGCCCTAGGACAGGGGCAAAACTGTTTTTT	CASSPRTGAKLFF
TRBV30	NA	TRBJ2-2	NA	TGTGCCTGGGACAGCTTCGCGAACACCGGGGAGCTGTTTTTT	CAWDSFANTGELFF
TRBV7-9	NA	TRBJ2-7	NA	TGTGCCAGCAGCTCGACTTTGGGGGATCTGTACTTC	CASSSTLGDLYF
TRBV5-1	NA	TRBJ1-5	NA	TGCGCCAGCAGCTTGGAAGTGAATCAGCCCCAGCATTTT	CASSLEVNQPQHF
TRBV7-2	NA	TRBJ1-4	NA	TGTGCCAGCAGCTTATTAGGCGGGGGGTATAATGAAAAACTGTTTTTT	CASSLLGGGYNEKLFF
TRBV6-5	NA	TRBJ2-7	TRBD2	TGTGCCAGCTCGAGCGGGAGGTCCTCCTACGAGCAGTACTTC	CASSSGRSSYEQYF
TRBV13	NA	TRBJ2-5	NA	TGTGCCAGCAGCCTAGAGCTCCGTCAGGGGGAGACCCAGTACTTC	CASSLELRQGETQYF
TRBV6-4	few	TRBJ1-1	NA	TGTGCCAGCAGTGCCACTGGGAACACTGAAGCTTTCTTT	CASSATGNTEAFF
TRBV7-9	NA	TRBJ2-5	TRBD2	TGTGCCAGCAGCTTCGCTCGGGGGGTAGAAGAGACCCAGTACTTC	CASSFARGVEETQYF
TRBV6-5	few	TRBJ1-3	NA	TGTGCCAGCAGTTACTCGAGACTGAACTCTGGAAACACCATATATTTT	CASSYSRLNSGNTIYF
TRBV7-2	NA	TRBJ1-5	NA	TGTGCCAGCAGCTTAGCCCCAAACATGGGGGGCAATCAGCCCCAGCATTTT	CASSLAPNMGGNQPQHF
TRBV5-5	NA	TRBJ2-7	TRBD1	TGTGCCAGCAGCCCAAGTCCGGGACAGACCGCCTACGAGCAGTACTTC	CASSPSPGQTAYEQYF
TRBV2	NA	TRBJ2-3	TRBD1	TGTGCCATGCCGGTCGGACAGGGTGGCACAGATACGCAGTATTTT	CAMPVGQGGTDTQYF
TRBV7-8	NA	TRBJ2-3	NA	TGTGCCAGCAGCTTAGCGGGGGCGTCAACCAGCACAGATACGCAGTATTTT	CASSLAGASTSTDTQYF
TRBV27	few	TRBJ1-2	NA	TGTGCCAGCAGTTTCGACCCCCGATCTTACTATGGCTACACCTTC	CASSFDPRSYYGYTF
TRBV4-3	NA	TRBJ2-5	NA	TGCGCCAGCAGCCATAGCCTCTCCGGTGATTGGACCCAGTACTTC	CASSHSLSGDWTQYF
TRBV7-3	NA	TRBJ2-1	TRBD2	TGTGCCAGCAGCTCCTTAGGACTAGCGGGAGTCAATGAGCAGTTCTTC	CASSSLGLAGVNEQFF
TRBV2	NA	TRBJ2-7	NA	TGTGCCAGCAGTGAAGGCGGGGACGAGCAGTACTTC	CASSEGGDEQYF
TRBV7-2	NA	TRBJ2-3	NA	TGTGCCAGCAGCCAACCTCTAGCTTCGGGCACAGATACGCAGTATTTT	CASSQPLASGTDTQYF
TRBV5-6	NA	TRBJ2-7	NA	TGTGCCAGCAGCTTCCCGCCCGAGAGCTACGAGCAGTACTTC	CASSFPPESYEQYF
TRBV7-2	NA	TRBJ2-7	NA	TGTGCCAGCAGCCACCGGGGGGCCACATACGGATCATACGAGCAGTACTTC	CASSHRGATYGSYEQYF
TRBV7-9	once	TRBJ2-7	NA	TGTGCCAGCAGCCCACGGGGCGTCGGGGGCGGATACGAGCAGTACTTC	CASSPRGVGGGYEQYF
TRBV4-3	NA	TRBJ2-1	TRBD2	TGCGCCAGCAGCCAATACGCGGGAGGTTCCTACAATGAGCAGTTCTTC	CASSQYAGGSYNEQFF
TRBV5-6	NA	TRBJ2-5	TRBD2	TGTGCCAGCAGCTTGGCCTCGAGACTAGCGGGAAGAGAGACCCAGTACTTC	CASSLASRLAGRETQYF
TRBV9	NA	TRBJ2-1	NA	TGTGCCAGCAGCGTAGGACCGGCCGGGAGCTTTTACAATGAGCAGTTCTTC	CASSVGPAGSFYNEQFF
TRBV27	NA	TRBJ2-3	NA	TGTGCCAGCAGTTCCTACGTGGAGCGGTACACAGATACGCAGTATTTT	CASSSYVERYTDTQYF
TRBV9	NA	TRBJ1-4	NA	TGTGCCAGCAGCTTCCGGGACGTAGGAGATGAAAAACTGTTTTTT	CASSFRDVGDEKLFF
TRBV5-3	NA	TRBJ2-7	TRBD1	TGTGCCAGAAGCCCCCCGGACAGGAACTACGAGCAGTACTTC	CARSPPDRNYEQYF
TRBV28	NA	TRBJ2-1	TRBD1	TGTGCCAGCAGTCTCTTAGGGACAGGGGGAAGGGATGAGCAGTTCTTC	CASSLLGTGGRDEQFF
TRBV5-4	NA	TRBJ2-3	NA	TGTGCCAGCAGCCACCTTATGGGTACGGAAGGTACAGATACGCAGTATTTT	CASSHLMGTEGTDTQYF
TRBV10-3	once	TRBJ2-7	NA	TGTGCCATCAGTGATCTCCCTCCAAGGACGGAGAGACCCTACGAGCAGTACTTC	CAISDLPPRTERPYEQYF
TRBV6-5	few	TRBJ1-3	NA	TGTGCCAGCAGTTTACGGGACAACTCTGGAAACACCATATATTTT	CASSLRDNSGNTIYF
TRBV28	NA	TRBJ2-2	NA	TGTGCCAGCAGTCTATTACGCGGGGCCGCGAACACCGGGGAGCTGTTTTTT	CASSLLRGAANTGELFF
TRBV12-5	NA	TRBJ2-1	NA	TGTGCTAGTGGGGGAGTGGGGTACTACAATGAGCAGTTCTTC	CASGGVGYYNEQFF
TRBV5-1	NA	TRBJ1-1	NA	TGCGCCAGCAGCTTTGACATGAACACTGAAGCTTTCTTT	CASSFDMNTEAFF
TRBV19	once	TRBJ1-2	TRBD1	TGTGCCAGTATGGACGTCACCACAGGGGGTTATGGCTACACCTTC	CASMDVTTGGYGYTF
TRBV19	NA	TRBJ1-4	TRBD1	TGTGCCACCCAGGGGGGAACAACTAATGAAAAACTGTTTTTT	CATQGGTTNEKLFF
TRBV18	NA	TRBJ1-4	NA	TGTGCCAGCTCACCAGAGGATGGAAAACTGTTTTTT	CASSPEDGKLFF
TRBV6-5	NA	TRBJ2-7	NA	TGTGCCAGCAGCAGGGTCCAGGGCTACGAGCAGTACTTC	CASSRVQGYEQYF
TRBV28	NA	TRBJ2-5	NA	TGTGCCAGCAGTTTAAAGGGGCCCGTGGCCCAGTACTTC	CASSLKGPVAQYF